Here is one TCR beta chain with its context. What it recognizes is unknown. This specimen comes from a study of shared clonotypes between healthy human individuals. At the level of the study: The donor pool was made up of a couple of women and three men aged 18 to 49. Findings and limits, study-wide: Rarefaction curves obtained for sorted subsets showed sequencing incomplete despite large depth.

Each subset's genomic DNA was shared equally among a number of immunoSEQ plates. Assay used: immunoSEQ multiplex PCR; TCRdb lists only in-frame clones, some missing. Of around 2.5 million clones listed, roughly 93% are singletons. The CDR3 contains 17 residues. Per germline, CDR1 LGHNA and CDR2 YSLEER. V lost 0 bases and J lost 0, with 12 bases in between. The study drew all its donors from Caucasian adults living in Nashville, Tennessee. Material: naive CD4+ T cells from PBMCs. Subset of the sample: CD45RA+ positively selected. The J gene is TRBJ1-3, the V gene TRBV4-3, with D perhaps matching TRBD1 (5 bases). The source is a young man in good health. Some clones in this sample may be carry-over from other donors' samples. The CDR3 DNA is TGCGCCAGCAGCCAAGATATATGGGGCCACTCTGGAAACACCATATATTTT. Protein sequence: CASSQDIWGHSGNTIYF.